This is a list of T cell receptor beta chains from one sample in a study of post-analysis software for immune sequencing data. TCRdb independently ran MiXCR on the PCR reads; one entry per CDR3 protein. This sample has approximately 660,000 distinct CDR3 sequences, with approximately 60% found just once. Sequencing was carried out using blood. These receptors all stem from a girl aged 2 to 10 with multiple sclerosis. Each CDR3 is given with its conserved first and last residue. Fields, in order: V gene, clone size, J gene, D gene, CDR3 DNA, CDR3 protein. D genes are given only for firm matches. Not all rows give a size; the values are once, few, many and, for expanded clones, a class.

TRBV20-1,NA,TRBJ2-3,TRBD2,TGCAGTGTGGTAGGGACTACCTTCACAGATACGCAGTATTTT,CSVVGTTFTDTQYF
TRBV7-8,NA,TRBJ2-7,NA,TGTGCCAGCAGCTTAGCAGGGAGTCCATGGGAGCAGTACTTC,CASSLAGSPWEQYF
TRBV12-3/TRBV12-4,NA,TRBJ2-5,NA,TGTGCCAGCAGTTTACAGGGGGGCCTAGCTCTCCAAGAGACCCAGTACTTC,CASSLQGGLALQETQYF
TRBV7-6,few,TRBJ2-3,TRBD2,TGTGCCAGCAGCTCTGCCCTTGGGACTAGCCGCACAGATACGCAGTATTTT,CASSSALGTSRTDTQYF
TRBV19,NA,TRBJ2-4,TRBD1,TGTGCCAGTAGTACGACAGGGCTTCTAACCAAAGACATTCAGTACTTC,CASSTTGLLTKDIQYF
TRBV6-6,NA,TRBJ1-2,TRBD1,TGTGCCAGCAGTTACTCGGCCCCGGGACAGCCGGACTATGGCTACACCTTC,CASSYSAPGQPDYGYTF
TRBV20-1,NA,TRBJ1-1,NA,TGCAGTGCTAGAGGGGCAGGGGCGAACACTGAAGCTTTCTTT,CSARGAGANTEAFF
TRBV29-1,NA,TRBJ2-3,NA,TGCAGCGTTGAAGACCGACAGGGCACAGATACGCAGTATTTT,CSVEDRQGTDTQYF
TRBV12-3/TRBV12-4,NA,TRBJ2-6,NA,TGTGCCAGCAGTTTAGGGCGGAACTCTGACTCTGGGGCCAACGTCCTGACTTTC,CASSLGRNSDSGANVLTF
TRBV29-1,NA,TRBJ2-3,TRBD2,TGCAGCGTTGGGCGCACTCTAGCGGAAAACACAGATACGCAGTATTTT,CSVGRTLAENTDTQYF
TRBV12-3/TRBV12-4,NA,TRBJ1-6,TRBD1,TGTGCCAGCAGTTCCACAGGGGTACCATCACCCCTCCACTTT,CASSSTGVPSPLHF
TRBV10-3,few,TRBJ2-1,TRBD2,TGTACCATCAGTGCGTCTAGCGGGAGAGAAAACCCCTACAATGAGCAGTTCTTC,CTISASSGRENPYNEQFF
TRBV20-1,NA,TRBJ2-5,NA,TGCAGTGCTAGAGCGTTAGGGGATCAAGAGACCCAGTACTTC,CSARALGDQETQYF
TRBV20-1,NA,TRBJ1-2,NA,TGCAGTGCACAGGACCCAGCTAACTATGGCTACACCTTC,CSAQDPANYGYTF
TRBV2,NA,TRBJ2-3,TRBD2,TGTGCCAGCAGTGAGTCGGGAGGAAGCACAGATACGCAGTATTTT,CASSESGGSTDTQYF
TRBV5-1,NA,TRBJ1-1,NA,TGCGCCAGCAGAGGACAAAACGGGGTGACAGCTTTCTTT,CASRGQNGVTAFF
TRBV27,NA,TRBJ2-1,TRBD2,TGTGCCAGCAGTTGGGTAGCGGGGGACTACAATGAGCAGTTCTTC,CASSWVAGDYNEQFF
TRBV7-2,NA,TRBJ2-1,NA,TGTGCCAGCAGCTTATCGGGCCCGAGCTCCTACAATGAGCAGTTCTTC,CASSLSGPSSYNEQFF
TRBV5-1,few,TRBJ2-1,NA,TGCGCCAGCAGCTTGGCCGAGGGAGCGCAGGCTGAGCAGTTCTTC,CASSLAEGAQAEQFF
TRBV6-2/TRBV6-3,NA,TRBJ1-1,NA,TGTGCCAGCACCCCTCCCCGGGGGCGCGTGAACACTGAAGCTTTCTTT,CASTPPRGRVNTEAFF
TRBV20-1,NA,TRBJ2-3,NA,TGCAGTGCTAGTAATCAGGCAGAAACTAGTTCAGATACGCAGTATTTT,CSASNQAETSSDTQYF
TRBV6-6,NA,TRBJ2-5,TRBD2,TGTGCCAGCAGTGGGACGAGACTAGCGGAGACCCAGTACTTC,CASSGTRLAETQYF
TRBV7-2,once,TRBJ2-7,TRBD2,TGTGCCAGCAGCCCATCCATAGCGGGAAAATTGTACGAGCAGTACTTC,CASSPSIAGKLYEQYF
TRBV5-1,once,TRBJ2-1,TRBD2,TGCGCCAGCTGCCAACTAGCGGGTACCAATGAGCAGTTCTTC,CASCQLAGTNEQFF
TRBV20-1,NA,TRBJ2-5,TRBD1,TGCAGTGCTAGACCGCGGACAGGCCGCTTTCAAGAGACCCAGTACTTC,CSARPRTGRFQETQYF
TRBV20-1,NA,TRBJ1-6,TRBD1,TGCAGTGCTAGAAGGACAGGGGATAATTCACCCCTCCACTTT,CSARRTGDNSPLHF
TRBV29-1,NA,TRBJ2-1,NA,TGCAGCGTTGACCAGCTGGATGGGGAGCAGTTCTTC,CSVDQLDGEQFF
TRBV20-1,NA,TRBJ2-5,NA,TGCAGTGCTATTGAGGGAGAGACCCAGTACTTC,CSAIEGETQYF
TRBV15,NA,TRBJ2-3,NA,TGTGCCACCAGCAGAGATGGGAGCTACACAGATACGCAGTATTTT,CATSRDGSYTDTQYF
TRBV10-2,NA,TRBJ2-4,TRBD1,TGCGCCAGCAGTCCCGGGACAGGGTTGATGTCTGGAGACATTCAGTACTTC,CASSPGTGLMSGDIQYF
TRBV7-2,few,TRBJ2-1,TRBD1,TGTGCCAGCAGCTTACCAGGGACAGGGGGATACAATGAGCAGTTCTTC,CASSLPGTGGYNEQFF
TRBV4-1,once,TRBJ1-2,NA,TGCGCCAGCAGCCAAGAAGACGACTATGGCTACACCTTC,CASSQEDDYGYTF
TRBV7-9,NA,TRBJ2-1,NA,TGTGCCAGTGACAAGAGCTCCTACAATGAGCAGTTCTTC,CASDKSSYNEQFF
TRBV19,few,TRBJ1-2,NA,TGTGCCAGTAGTGTAGGGGAAGATTATGGCTACACCTTC,CASSVGEDYGYTF
TRBV2,NA,TRBJ1-2,TRBD1,TGTGCCAGCCTACCGAGGACAGGGAGGGTTATAGTTGACTATGGCTACACCTTC,CASLPRTGRVIVDYGYTF
TRBV29-1,few,TRBJ2-3,NA,TGCAGCTCAGGCGGAGATACGCAGTATTTT,CSSGGDTQYF
TRBV18,NA,TRBJ2-1,TRBD1,TGTGCCAGCTCTCCACCAGGGGGCTTCGGAGCCAATGAGCAGTTCTTC,CASSPPGGFGANEQFF
TRBV6-4,NA,TRBJ2-1,NA,TGTGCCAGCAGTGACGATAGACGAAGCTCCTACAATGAGCAGTTCTTC,CASSDDRRSSYNEQFF
TRBV6-5,few,TRBJ2-1,TRBD2,TGTGCCAGCAGTTACTTGGGGGGAGGGTTTCATGAGCAGTTCTTC,CASSYLGGGFHEQFF
TRBV29-1,NA,TRBJ2-3,NA,TGCAGCGTTGATCCGGGCGGTACGCAGTATTTT,CSVDPGGTQYF